The 32 T cell receptor beta chains given below trace back to one sample, sequenced in a study of blood T cells in healthy people across ages. The second PCR ran about 6 to 12 cycles with a sample-barcoded 5' primer and J-beta primers. Via MiXCR, TCRdb re-called the 5' RACE reads, giving one row per CDR3 protein. The sample holds 650,000 to 1,000,000 distinct CDR3 sequences, roughly 34% seen once. Sequencing was performed on blood. Every receptor here comes from a man in his late teens or twenties in good health.

The sample holds a few counts of this clonotype. The J gene is TRBJ2-5, the V gene TRBV6-2 or TRBV6-3; maybe TRBD2 (6 bases). This CDR3 region has 16 residues. The V gene's germline CDR1 is MNHEY and CDR2 SVGEGT. The germline V and J ends were trimmed by 7 bases and 0 bases, with 18 bases remaining between them. CDR3 in DNA: TGTGCCAGCACTGCTGGGACTCAAGAGTACCAAGAGACCCAGTACTTC. Amino acid sequence: CASTAGTQEYQETQYF.

This clonotype has ten or more counts. This rearrangement joins TRBV2 to TRBJ2-1; D gene uncertain. The length of the CDR3 is 13 residues. The ends were cut back, 2 bases at V and 6 bases at J, with 8 bases in the middle. Germline V gives CDR1 SNHLY, CDR2 FYNNEI. In DNA, the CDR3 is TGTGCCAGCAGTGAATGGCCCGCCAATGAGCAGTTCTTC. Translation: CASSEWPANEQFF.

The chain is built from TRBV14 and TRBJ2-4; 12 nucleotides line up with TRBD1. CDR1 is SGHDN, CDR2 FVKESK, per germline. V was pared by 4 bases and J by 14 bases, with 6 bases of the junction left unmatched. CDR3 length: 13 residues. CDR3 coding DNA: TGTGCCAGCAGCCCGACCGGGACAGGGGGCGAGTACTTC. Residues: CASSPTGTGGEYF.

The V call is TRBV6-1, the J call TRBJ1-2, with 7 bases matching TRBD1. Per the germline V gene, CDR1 is MNHNS and CDR2 is SASEGT. V shed 4 bases and J 2 bases; nucleotides not matched to a gene: 7. The CDR3 sequence is 15 residues long. In DNA, the CDR3 is TGTGCCAGCAGTGCATGGGACAGAGGAAACTATGGCTACACCTTC. Its translation: CASSAWDRGNYGYTF.

This clonotype was observed a handful of times. The chain carries TRBV7-2 and TRBJ2-1, with D uncertain. Germline V gives CDR1 SGHTA, CDR2 FQGNSA. The CDR3 has 15 amino acids. V lost 0 bases to trimming and J lost 4 bases, with 10 bases between them. The chain's CDR3 is CASSLAARPYNEQFF. CDR3 nucleotide sequence: TGTGCCAGCAGCTTAGCGGCGCGGCCTTACAATGAGCAGTTCTTC.

With respect to this clonotype: Possible read error: a much larger clone is one base away. The J gene is TRBJ2-1, the V gene TRBV10-3, with D possibly TRBD1 on 5 matching bases. The end of the DNA aligns better with TRBJ2-7, so the J call may be wrong. Germline CDR1 is ENHRY and CDR2 is SYGVKD. The CDR3 extends over 16 amino acids. CDR3 amino acids: CAISERPGSTYNEQYF. DNA of the CDR3: TGTGCCATCAGTGAGCGGCCAGGGTCGACCTACAATGAGCAGTACTTC.

The chain joins TRBV28 to TRBJ2-1; 8 bases map to TRBD2. CDR1 is MDHEN and CDR2 is SYDVKM in the germline V gene. The CDR3 totals 11 residues. Germline trimming cut 8 bases from V and 12 bases from J; bases unmatched to any gene: 6. This CDR3 is CASFSGVVQFF. The CDR3 region has the DNA TGTGCCAGCTTTAGCGGGGTGGTGCAGTTCTTC.

In this sample, this clonotype turned up a few times. V usage is TRBV29-1 and J usage is TRBJ2-5; 9 bases align to TRBD2. The CDR3 loop spans 14 amino acids. V lost 8 bases, J lost 4 bases, and 11 bases stayed unmatched. Germline assignment: CDR1 SQVTM and CDR2 ANQGSEA. The chain's CDR3 is CSYLAGIVGETQYF. For the CDR3, the DNA is TGCAGCTATCTAGCGGGGATTGTTGGAGAGACCCAGTACTTC.

This clonotype turned up a few times. The V and J genes are TRBV12-3 or TRBV12-4 and TRBJ2-5; TRBD1 matches 7 bases. V shed 4 bases, J shed 11 bases, and the junction held 10 bases outside the gene matches. The CDR3 extends over 13 amino acids. DNA of the CDR3: TGTGCCAGCAGTTCCTCTTACAGGGGAAAGCAGTACTTC. Its protein is CASSSSYRGKQYF.

This clonotype was counted only a few times. The chain joins TRBV6-1 to TRBJ2-3; D is undetermined. V shed 6 bases and J shed 0 bases, with 19 bases lying between them. This CDR3 contains 17 residues. Germline CDR1 reads MNHNS; CDR2 reads SASEGT. The CDR3 DNA follows: TGTGCCAGCAGACACCCCGTGGGCGGACGTAGCACAGATACGCAGTATTTT. Translated: CASRHPVGGRSTDTQYF.

The rearrangement links TRBV12-3 or TRBV12-4 to TRBJ1-6; D unclear. V was pared by 6 bases and J by 18 bases, with 18 bases between. CDR3 length: 12 amino acids. The CDR3 region is CASSLRGQTCHF. CDR3 coding DNA: TGTGCCAGCAGCTTAAGAGGGCAAACCTGCCACTTT.

The chain is built from TRBV6-1 and TRBJ2-6; D is perhaps TRBD2 (6 bases). CDR1 is MNHNS, CDR2 SASEGT, per germline. With 5 bases removed from V and 0 bases from J, the gap between germline ends came to 14 bases. This CDR3 has 17 amino acids. CDR3 sequence reads: CASSTPQGLSGANVLTF. The CDR3 DNA sequence: TGTGCCAGCAGTACCCCTCAGGGACTCTCTGGGGCCAACGTCCTGACTTTC.

V is TRBV7-2 and J is TRBJ2-5; 7 bases line up with TRBD2. Germline V gene sequence: CDR1 SGHTA, CDR2 FQGNSA. The junction had 4 bases not matched to a gene; V was cut back by 2 bases and J by 4 bases. This CDR3 is built from 14 residues. CDR3 protein: CASSLTGGVETQYF. In DNA form, the CDR3 reads TGTGCCAGCAGCTTAACGGGGGGAGTAGAGACCCAGTACTTC.

The CDR3 DNA follows: TGTGCCAGCAGTCCCGAACCCGGGACCTGGGGAAATTCACCCCTCCACTTT. Its protein is CASSPEPGTWGNSPLHF. The rearrangement uses TRBV12-3 or TRBV12-4 and TRBJ1-6, with TRBD1 as a possible D gene (5 bases). The V and J ends lost 5 bases and 7 bases respectively, with 21 bases between them. The length of the CDR3 is 17 residues.

The rearrangement joins TRBV14 to TRBJ2-4; D is perhaps TRBD2 (7 bases). The germline V and J ends were trimmed by 0 bases and 13 bases, with 25 bases remaining between them. The CDR3 has 17 amino acids. CDR1 is SGHDN and CDR2 is FVKESK in the germline V gene. The CDR3 region has the DNA TGTGCCAGCAGCCAAGAGGTGGGCGGGGGCCCCTACAATGAGCAGTACTTC. This translates into CASSQEVGGGPYNEQYF.

This clonotype has a count of ten or more. The rearrangement uses TRBV7-2 and TRBJ2-4; D perhaps matches TRBD1 (5 bases). Germline V gene lookup returns CDR1 SGHTA and CDR2 FQGNSA. This CDR3 comprises 14 residues. With 5 bases removed from V and 5 bases from J, the gap between germline ends came to 13 bases. The CDR3 sequence is CASSHDRYQNIQYF. The DNA for the CDR3 is TGTGCCAGCAGCCATGACAGATACCAAAACATTCAGTACTTC.

As DNA, the CDR3 is TGCGCCAGCAGCCAATACTCCGAGGGGAACACTGAAGCTTTCTTT. This codes for CASSQYSEGNTEAFF. The V gene is TRBV4-3, the J gene TRBJ1-1; D ambiguous. This CDR3 region has 15 residues. Per the germline V gene, CDR1 is LGHNA and CDR2 is YSLEER. The germline V and J ends were trimmed by 2 bases and 1 base, with 11 bases remaining between them.

The chain couples TRBV27 to TRBJ2-2; 7 nucleotides match TRBD2. CDR1 is MNHEY and CDR2 is SMNVEV in the germline V gene (reference sequence). The CDR3 sequence is 15 residues long. The V and J ends lost 0 bases and 4 bases, in that order; junction bases with no gene match: 2. The CDR3 DNA is TGTGCCAGCAGTTTATCGGGAGGGATCACCGGGGAGCTGTTTTTT. Translation: CASSLSGGITGELFF.

This clonotype was recorded only once. A single base separates this from a much larger clone, so it may be a read error. The rearrangement links TRBV5-1 to TRBJ1-6; D is unclear. Germline V gene sequence: CDR1 SGHRS, CDR2 YFSETQ. The CDR3 spans 14 residues. V shed 4 bases and J shed 10 bases, with 15 bases lying between them. The CDR3 DNA reads TGCGCCAGCAGCGTGGCAGGACGTGGCTCACCCCTCCACTTT. It encodes CASSVAGRGSPLHF.

As for this clonotype: Just one base apart from a much larger clone, this may be a read error. J is TRBJ2-7 and V is TRBV4-3; D not certain. The DNA end favors TRBJ2-5, so the J call may be wrong. Germline V gene data show CDR1 as LGHNA and CDR2 as YSLEER. CDR3 size: 15 residues. The CDR3 here is CASSQAVQEKETQYF. CDR3 DNA sequence: TGCGCCAGCAGCCAAGCTGTCCAGGAGAAAGAGACCCAGTACTTC.

This clonotype was counted at least ten times. This rearrangement joins TRBV28 to TRBJ2-5; 8 nucleotides line up with TRBD2. The CDR3 has 13 amino acids. Germline CDR1 MDHEN, CDR2 SYDVKM. The V segment lost 5 bases and the J segment 3 bases; nucleotides outside the gene matches: 2. The CDR3 protein is CASSMGLEETQYF. In nucleotides, the CDR3 is TGTGCCAGCAGTATGGGACTAGAAGAGACCCAGTACTTC.

A word on this clonotype: Compared with germline, one end of the junction differs, possibly owing to a read error. J is TRBJ2-6 and V is TRBV6-1, with D uncertain. CDR1 MNHNS and CDR2 SASEGT come from the germline V gene. The CDR3 spans 15 residues. CDR3 protein: CASSVQSSGTNVLTF. CDR3 DNA sequence: TGTGCCAGCAGTGTACAGAGCTCTGGGACCAACGTCCTGACTTTC.

The chain combines TRBV29-1 with TRBJ2-4; perhaps TRBD2 as D (6 bases). The germline V and J ends were trimmed by 7 bases and 0 bases, with 34 bases remaining between them. This CDR3 region has 21 residues. Germline CDR1 reads SQVTM; CDR2 reads ANQGSEA. The CDR3 DNA reads TGCAGCGAAGGGCGGATGGTGTGGGGGGACCTTCGAGGGATAGCCAAAAACATTCAGTACTTC. It encodes CSEGRMVWGDLRGIAKNIQYF.

This clonotype was seen more than once but under ten times. CDR3 DNA: TGCGCCAGCAGCTTGGGACAGGGTGGCGTTCAGCCCCAGCATTTT. Translated: CASSLGQGGVQPQHF. The chain couples TRBV5-1 to TRBJ1-5, with 7 bases that match TRBD1. The CDR3 is 15 amino acids. CDR1 and CDR2 (germline): SGHRS, YFSETQ. The V segment lost 0 bases and the J segment 6 bases; nucleotides outside the gene matches: 6.

In this sample, this clonotype turned up many times. V usage is TRBV7-2 and J usage is TRBJ1-2, with TRBD1 as a possible D gene (6 bases). The V and J ends lost 2 bases and 5 bases respectively, with 15 bases between them. The CDR3 loop spans 15 amino acids. Germline V lookup: CDR1 SGHTA, CDR2 FQGNSA. In DNA, the CDR3 is TGTGCCAGCAGCTTAACTATCGGACAGCCATATGGCTACACCTTC. Its translation is CASSLTIGQPYGYTF.

CDR3 nucleotide sequence: TGTGCCAGCAGTGAAGTTGAATTTGGCTCCTACAATGAGCAGTACTTC. Its translation is CASSEVEFGSYNEQYF. J is TRBJ2-1 and V is TRBV2; no clear D gene. Near its end, the DNA agrees better with TRBJ2-7, so the J call may be wrong. This CDR3 region has 16 residues. Germline V gives CDR1 SNHLY, CDR2 FYNNEI.

This clonotype was observed a handful of times. The chain couples TRBV6-2 or TRBV6-3 to TRBJ2-7, with a tentative D call TRBD1 (5 bases). CDR1 and CDR2 from the germline V gene are MNHEY and SVGEGT. This CDR3 region has 13 residues. The germline V and J ends were trimmed by 5 bases and 6 bases, with 14 bases remaining between them. The CDR3 loop is CASSDPRQTEQYF. CDR3 coding DNA: TGTGCCAGCAGTGACCCTCGACAGACCGAGCAGTACTTC.

This clonotype was observed a handful of times. The J gene is TRBJ2-3, the V gene TRBV2, with D perhaps matching TRBD2 (5 bases). This CDR3 contains 14 residues. Between the trimmed V and J ends, which lost 6 bases and 6 bases, there was a span of 16 bases. Germline CDR1 reads SNHLY; CDR2 reads FYNNEI. CDR3: CASRVREGLDTQYF. Written as DNA, the CDR3 is TGTGCCAGCAGAGTGAGGGAAGGGTTGGATACGCAGTATTTT.

This chain joins TRBV5-5 and TRBJ1-5; TRBD1 is a possible D gene (5 bases). The germline gives CDR1 SGHKS, CDR2 YYEKEE (reference sequence). Trimming removed 4 bases at V and 7 bases at J, with 18 bases between. The CDR3 contains 15 residues. CDR3 loop: CASSPGTGVWQPQHF. CDR3 nucleotides: TGTGCCAGCAGCCCAGGGACTGGAGTCTGGCAGCCCCAGCATTTT.

This clonotype has more than one count but fewer than ten. The chain joins TRBV20-1 to TRBJ2-5; D remains unclear. The CDR3 is 15 amino acids. V lost 0 bases, J lost 0 bases, and 11 bases lay in between. Germline-derived CDR1 and CDR2 are DFQATT and SNEGSKA (reference sequence). The CDR3: CSARDWTAYQETQYF. The CDR3 coding sequence is TGCAGTGCTAGAGATTGGACCGCCTACCAAGAGACCCAGTACTTC.

This rearrangement joins TRBV2 to TRBJ2-5; TRBD1 or TRBD2 may be the D gene (5 bases each). Germline V CDR1 and CDR2: SNHLY, FYNNEI. The CDR3 totals 13 residues. V was trimmed by 5 bases and J by 3 bases, leaving 10 bases between them. The CDR3 reads CASSTGTKETQYF. The CDR3, as DNA: TGTGCCAGCAGTACTGGGACCAAAGAGACCCAGTACTTC.

This clonotype was seen more than once but under ten times. V and J are TRBV9 and TRBJ2-1; 9 bases map to TRBD2. Trimming removed 5 bases from V and 4 bases from J; junction bases left unmatched: 10. This CDR3 contains 16 residues. The germline V gene encodes CDR1 SGDLS and CDR2 YYNGEE. Written as DNA, the CDR3 is TGTGCCAGCAGGGGCCCTAGCGGGACTTCTTACAATGAGCAGTTCTTC. This codes for CASRGPSGTSYNEQFF.